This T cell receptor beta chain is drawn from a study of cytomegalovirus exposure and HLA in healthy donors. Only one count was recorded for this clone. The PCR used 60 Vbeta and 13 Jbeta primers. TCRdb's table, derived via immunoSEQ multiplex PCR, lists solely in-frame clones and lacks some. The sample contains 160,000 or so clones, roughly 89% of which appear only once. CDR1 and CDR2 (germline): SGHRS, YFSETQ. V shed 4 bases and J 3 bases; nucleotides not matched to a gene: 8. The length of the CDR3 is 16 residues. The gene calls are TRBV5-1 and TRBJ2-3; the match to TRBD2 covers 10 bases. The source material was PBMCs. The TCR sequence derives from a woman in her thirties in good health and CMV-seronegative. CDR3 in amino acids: CASSHGRAGGTDTQYF. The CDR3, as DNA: TGCGCCAGCAGCCATGGGCGAGCGGGAGGGACAGATACGCAGTATTTT.